Listed here are 3 T cell receptor beta chains from one sample, sequenced in a study of beta chain features in type 1 diabetes. cDNA synthesis used the whole RNA isolate, giving expressed TCRB sequences. Here immunoSEQ multiplex PCR was the method, and the copy in TCRdb shows in-frame clones only, minus some. The table lists over 600,000 clones, around 11% of them singletons, with around 0.12% in the top ten. Study-wide results and limits: Shorter TCRB CDR3s, moderately but significantly so, marked every one of the four CD4+ subsets in Type 1 diabetes patients.

Their antigen targets remain unknown. Material: naive CD4+ T cells from blood. The receptor set was obtained from a man aged 25-40 years with type 1 diabetes.

The rearrangement uses TRBV7-4 and TRBJ2-1; D possibly corresponds to TRBD2 (5 bases). CDR3 length equals 17 residues. The germline CDR1 and CDR2 sequences are SGHVT and SQSDAQ. Trimming took off 5 bases at V and 7 bases at J, with 24 bases between the two ends. CDR3 nucleotides: TGTGCCAGCAGCCTCCCCCCTCTAGCCGGCGATTGGAATGAGCAGTTCTTC. Amino acids: CASSLPPLAGDWNEQFF.

The chain employs TRBV28 and TRBJ1-2; D might be TRBD1 (5 bases). CDR1 is MDHEN and CDR2 is SYDVKM in the germline V gene. This CDR3 has 14 residues. The ends were cut back, 5 bases at V and 5 bases at J, with 15 bases in the middle. The CDR3 here is CASSGTAEIYGYTF. In nucleotides, the CDR3 is TGTGCCAGCAGTGGGACGGCGGAAATATATGGCTACACCTTC.

This clone was observed a handful of times. V is TRBV5-1 and J is TRBJ1-2; tentatively, D is TRBD1 (5 bases). The CDR3 loop spans 13 amino acids. V shed 2 bases and J shed 7 bases, with 12 bases lying between them. The germline gives CDR1 SGHRS, CDR2 YFSETQ. As DNA, the CDR3 is TGCGCCAGCAGCTTTAAAGGGGATTCTGGCTACACCTTC. It codes for CASSFKGDSGYTF.